Below are 11 T cell receptor beta chains sequenced from a single sample in a study of blood T cell repertoires in COVID-19. The table came from immunoSEQ multiplex PCR; TCRdb's copy has only in-frame clones and leaves some out. The data contain 190,000 or so clones, about 85% of them singletons. The sequenced sample was peripheral blood. Receptors were obtained from a woman in her twenties or thirties with active or convalescent COVID-19.

V is TRBV10-3 and J is TRBJ1-2, with D unclear. The V gene's germline CDR1 is ENHRY and CDR2 SYGVKD. The CDR3 has 12 amino acids. V shed 0 bases and J shed 10 bases, with 9 bases lying between them. In nucleotides, the CDR3 is TGTGCCATCAGTGAGTCCCGAGCGGCCTACACCTTC. Its protein product is CAISESRAAYTF.

A note on this clone: The junction shows a germline mismatch at one end, possibly a read error. This rearrangement joins TRBV12-5 to TRBJ2-1; 9 bases agree with TRBD1. Looked up from germline, CDR1 is LGHNT and CDR2 is FRNRAP. This CDR3 comprises 16 residues. The CDR3 bases are TGTGCTAGTGGTCCAAGCGGGACAGGGTCCTTCAATGAGCAGTTCTTC. Protein sequence: CASGPSGTGSFNEQFF.

The gene calls are TRBV29-1 and TRBJ1-2; 8 bases line up with TRBD1. The CDR3 consists of 15 residues. Trimming cost V 8 bases and J 8 bases; bases outside gene matches: 19. Per germline, CDR1 SQVTM and CDR2 ANQGSEA. In nucleotides, the CDR3 is TGCAGCACATTGAAAGGGGGGGACAGGCTCCTGGGCTACACCTTC. This translates into CSTLKGGDRLLGYTF.

This clone was observed once. The V gene is TRBV28, the J gene TRBJ2-3; TRBD1 agrees at 12 bases. CDR1 is MDHEN, CDR2 SYDVKM, per germline. The CDR3 covers 14 residues. Trimming cost V 9 bases and J 1 base; bases outside gene matches: 2. DNA of the CDR3: TGTGCCAGTGGGACAGGGGGCGGCACAGATACGCAGTATTTT. It specifies CASGTGGGTDTQYF.

This clone was recorded once. J is TRBJ1-2 and V is TRBV5-4; unclear D gene. The CDR3 is 14 amino acids. CDR1 and CDR2 (germline): SGHNT, YYREEE (reference sequence). Trimming removed 0 bases at V and 2 bases at J, with 8 bases between. The CDR3 is CASSLGPENYGYTF. In DNA form, the CDR3 reads TGTGCCAGCAGCTTGGGTCCGGAGAACTATGGCTACACCTTC.

The J gene is TRBJ1-4, the V gene TRBV11-3; D is unclear. Germline V gene lookup returns CDR1 SGHNT and CDR2 YENEEA. The CDR3 length is 14 residues. Trimming stripped 1 base from V and 3 bases from J, with 6 bases between. This chain's CDR3 is CASSLGLANEKLFF. The CDR3 DNA sequence: TGTGCCAGCAGCTTAGGGCTTGCTAATGAAAAACTGTTTTTT. The variable domain in full, with the rest retrieved from reference TRBV11-3 and TRBJ1-4, is EAGVVQSPRYKIIEKKQPVAFWCNPISGHNTLYWYLQNLGQGPELLIRYENEEAVDDSQLPKDRFSAERLKGVDSTLKIQPAELGDSAVYLCASSLGLANEKLFFGSGTQLSVL.

The chain joins TRBV19 to TRBJ2-5; the D is unclear. CDR3 length: 15 amino acids. Germline values: CDR1 LNHDA, CDR2 SQIVND (reference sequence). Trimming left V 6 bases short and J 2 bases short, with 16 bases between. CDR3 region: CASSLARRRQETQYF. The CDR3 DNA sequence: TGTGCCAGTAGCCTGGCCCGGCGGCGGCAAGAGACCCAGTACTTC.

The rearrangement joins TRBV28 to TRBJ1-1; D may be TRBD1 (6 bases). The CDR3 has 12 amino acids. V was trimmed by 3 bases and J by 7 bases, leaving 9 bases between them. Germline assignment: CDR1 MDHEN and CDR2 SYDVKM. CDR3 bases: TGTGCCAGCAGTTTTGAGGACAGTGAAGCTTTCTTT. Its translation: CASSFEDSEAFF.

This clone was detected only a few times. This rearrangement joins TRBV18 to TRBJ1-3, with D uncertain. CDR1 KGHSH and CDR2 LQKENI come from the germline V gene. V was shortened by 2 bases and J by 7 bases, with 9 bases between the two germline ends. This CDR3 has 13 amino acids. CDR3: CASSPTELNTIYF. CDR3 sequence (DNA): TGTGCCAGCTCACCAACGGAGTTGAACACCATATATTTT.

The rearrangement links TRBV5-8 to TRBJ1-1, with D possibly being TRBD1 (5 bases). Per the germline V gene, CDR1 is SGHTS and CDR2 is YDEGEE. V dropped 0 bases and J dropped 3 bases, with 18 bases sitting between them. This CDR3 is 17 amino acids long. The CDR3 loop reads CASSLAKFRVKDTEAFF. The CDR3 DNA is TGTGCCAGCAGCTTGGCCAAGTTCAGGGTCAAGGACACTGAAGCTTTCTTT.

The CDR3 nucleotides read TGTGCCATCAGTGCCGGACTAGCGGGGGGGCTCTATGAGCAGTTCTTC. Its translation: CAISAGLAGGLYEQFF. The chain employs TRBV10-3 and TRBJ2-1; 15 bases fit TRBD2. The ends lost 4 bases at V and 8 bases at J; junction bases unmatched: 6. CDR3 length equals 16 residues. Germline CDR1 reads ENHRY; CDR2 reads SYGVKD.